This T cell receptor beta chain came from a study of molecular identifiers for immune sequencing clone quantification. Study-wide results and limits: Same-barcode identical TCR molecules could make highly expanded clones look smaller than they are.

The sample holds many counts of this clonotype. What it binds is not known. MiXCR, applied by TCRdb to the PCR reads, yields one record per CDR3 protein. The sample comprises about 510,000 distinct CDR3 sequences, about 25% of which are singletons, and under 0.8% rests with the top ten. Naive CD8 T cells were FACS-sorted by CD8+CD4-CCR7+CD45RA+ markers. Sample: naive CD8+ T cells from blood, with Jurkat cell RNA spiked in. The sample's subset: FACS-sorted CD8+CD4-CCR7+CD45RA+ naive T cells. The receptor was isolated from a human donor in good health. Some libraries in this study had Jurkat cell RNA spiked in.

The CDR3 here is CSVEWLEASPGTDTQYF. As DNA, the CDR3 is TGCAGCGTTGAGTGGTTAGAAGCTAGCCCGGGCACAGATACGCAGTATTTT. The gene calls are TRBV29-1 and TRBJ2-3; possibly TRBD2 for D (5 bases). V shed 3 bases and J shed 1 base, with 20 bases lying between them. The CDR3 is 17 amino acids. From germline, CDR1 is SQVTM and CDR2 ANQGSEA.